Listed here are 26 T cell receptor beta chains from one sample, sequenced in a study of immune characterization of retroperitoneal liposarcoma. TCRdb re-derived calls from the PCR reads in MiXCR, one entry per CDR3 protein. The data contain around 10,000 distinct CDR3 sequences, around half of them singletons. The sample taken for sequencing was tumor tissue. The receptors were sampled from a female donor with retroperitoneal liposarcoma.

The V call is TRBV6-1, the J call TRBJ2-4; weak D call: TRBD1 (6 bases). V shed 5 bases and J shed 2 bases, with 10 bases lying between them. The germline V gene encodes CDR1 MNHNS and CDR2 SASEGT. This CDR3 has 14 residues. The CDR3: CASSLQGSKNIQYF. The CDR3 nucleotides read TGTGCCAGCAGTTTACAGGGTTCCAAAAACATTCAGTACTTC.

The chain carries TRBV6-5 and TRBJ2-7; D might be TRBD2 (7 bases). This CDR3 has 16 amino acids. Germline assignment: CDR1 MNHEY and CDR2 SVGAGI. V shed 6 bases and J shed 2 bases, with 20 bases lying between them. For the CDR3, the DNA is TGTGCCAGCAGCGAAAGGGGGGGGGGGAGCCCCTACGAGCAGTACTTC. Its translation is CASSERGGGSPYEQYF.

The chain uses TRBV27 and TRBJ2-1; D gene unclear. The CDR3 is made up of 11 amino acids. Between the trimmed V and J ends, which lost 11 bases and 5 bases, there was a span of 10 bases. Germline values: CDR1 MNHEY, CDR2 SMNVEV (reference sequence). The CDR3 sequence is CAVSLNNEQFF. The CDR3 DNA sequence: TGTGCCGTCAGCCTCAACAATGAGCAGTTCTTC.

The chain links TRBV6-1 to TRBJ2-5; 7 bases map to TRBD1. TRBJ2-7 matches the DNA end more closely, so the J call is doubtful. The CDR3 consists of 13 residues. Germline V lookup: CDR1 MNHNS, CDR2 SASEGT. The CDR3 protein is CASSPDRVYEQYF. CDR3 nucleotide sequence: TGTGCCAGCAGTCCCGACAGGGTCTACGAGCAGTACTTC.

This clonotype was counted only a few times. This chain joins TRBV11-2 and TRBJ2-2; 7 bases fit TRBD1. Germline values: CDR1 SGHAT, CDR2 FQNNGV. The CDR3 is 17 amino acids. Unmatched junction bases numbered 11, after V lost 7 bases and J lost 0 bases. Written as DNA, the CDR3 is TGTGCCAGCAAACACAGGGGACAACCTTCGAACACCGGGGAGCTGTTTTTT. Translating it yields CASKHRGQPSNTGELFF. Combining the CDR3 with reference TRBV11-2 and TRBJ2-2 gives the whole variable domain EAGVAQSPRYKIIEKRQSVAFWCNPISGHATLYWYQQILGQGPKLLIQFQNNGVVDDSQLPKDRFSAERLKGVDSTLKIQPAKLEDSAVYLCASKHRGQPSNTGELFFGEGSRLTVL.

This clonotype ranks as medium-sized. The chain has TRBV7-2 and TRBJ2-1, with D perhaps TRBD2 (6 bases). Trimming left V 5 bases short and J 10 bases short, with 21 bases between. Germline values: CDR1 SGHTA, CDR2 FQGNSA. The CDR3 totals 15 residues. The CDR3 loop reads CASSPRGKGADEQFF. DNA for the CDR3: TGTGCCAGCAGCCCCCGCGGGAAGGGCGCCGACGAGCAGTTCTTC.

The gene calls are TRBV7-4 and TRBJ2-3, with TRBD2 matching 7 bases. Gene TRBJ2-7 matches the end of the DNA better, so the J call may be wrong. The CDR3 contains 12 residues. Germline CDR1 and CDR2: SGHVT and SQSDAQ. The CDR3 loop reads CASSGREVEQYF. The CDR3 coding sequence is TGTGCCAGCAGTGGACGGGAGGTTGAGCAGTACTTC.

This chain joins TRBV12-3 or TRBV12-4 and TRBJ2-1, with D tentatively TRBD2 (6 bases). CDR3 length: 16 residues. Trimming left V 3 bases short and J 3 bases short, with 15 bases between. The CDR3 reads CASSFWGEPYYNEQFF. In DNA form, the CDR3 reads TGTGCCAGCAGTTTTTGGGGGGAGCCGTACTACAATGAGCAGTTCTTC.

This chain's CDR3 is CASKPLWASGSNNEQFF. The CDR3 nucleotides are TGTGCCAGCAAGCCCCTGTGGGCTAGCGGATCAAACAATGAGCAGTTCTTC. The gene calls are TRBV27 and TRBJ2-1, with TRBD2 identical over 7 bases. CDR1 MNHEY and CDR2 SMNVEV come from the germline V gene (reference sequence). This CDR3 comprises 17 residues. The V and J ends lost 7 bases and 5 bases, in that order; junction bases with no gene match: 17.

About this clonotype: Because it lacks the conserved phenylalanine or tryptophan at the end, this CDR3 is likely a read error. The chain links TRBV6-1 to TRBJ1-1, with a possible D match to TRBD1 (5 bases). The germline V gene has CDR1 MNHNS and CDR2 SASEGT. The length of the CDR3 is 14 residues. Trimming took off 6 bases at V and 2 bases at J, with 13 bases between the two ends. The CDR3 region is CASRFTGHNTEAFC. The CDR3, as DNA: TGTGCCAGCAGGTTCACCGGACACAACACTGAAGCTTTCTGT.

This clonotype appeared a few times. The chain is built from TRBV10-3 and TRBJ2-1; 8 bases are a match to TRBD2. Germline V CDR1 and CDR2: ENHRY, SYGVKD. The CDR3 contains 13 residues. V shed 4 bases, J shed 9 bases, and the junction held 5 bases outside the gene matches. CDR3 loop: CAISAGGRIEQFF. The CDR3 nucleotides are TGTGCCATCAGTGCGGGGGGGCGGATTGAGCAGTTCTTC.

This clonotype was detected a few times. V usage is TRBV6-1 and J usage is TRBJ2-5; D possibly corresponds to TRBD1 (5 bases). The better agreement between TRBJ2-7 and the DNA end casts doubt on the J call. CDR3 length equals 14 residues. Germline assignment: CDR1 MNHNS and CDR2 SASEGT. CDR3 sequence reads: CASSSPQGGYEQYF. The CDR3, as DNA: TGTGCCAGCAGTTCCCCCCAGGGTGGCTACGAGCAGTACTTC.

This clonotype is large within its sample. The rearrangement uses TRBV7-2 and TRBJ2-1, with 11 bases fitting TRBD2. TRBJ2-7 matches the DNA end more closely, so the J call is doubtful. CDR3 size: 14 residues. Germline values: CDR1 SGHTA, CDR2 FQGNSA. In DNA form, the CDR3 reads TGTGCCAGCAGCTTAACTAGCGGGAGTGCCGAGCAGTACTTC. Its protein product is CASSLTSGSAEQYF.

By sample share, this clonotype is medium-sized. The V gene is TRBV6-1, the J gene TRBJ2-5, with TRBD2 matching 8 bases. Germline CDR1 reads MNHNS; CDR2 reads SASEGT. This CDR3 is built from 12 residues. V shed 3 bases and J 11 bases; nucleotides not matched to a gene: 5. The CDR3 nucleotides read TGTGCCAGCAGTGACCCGGGGGGGGAGCAGTACTTC. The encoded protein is CASSDPGGEQYF.

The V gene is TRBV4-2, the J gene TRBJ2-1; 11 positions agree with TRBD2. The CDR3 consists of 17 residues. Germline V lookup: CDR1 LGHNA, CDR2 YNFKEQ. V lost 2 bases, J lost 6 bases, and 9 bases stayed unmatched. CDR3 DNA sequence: TGTGCCAGCAGCCAACACTCTGGGACTAGCGGCCGCAATGAGCAGTTCTTC. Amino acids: CASSQHSGTSGRNEQFF.

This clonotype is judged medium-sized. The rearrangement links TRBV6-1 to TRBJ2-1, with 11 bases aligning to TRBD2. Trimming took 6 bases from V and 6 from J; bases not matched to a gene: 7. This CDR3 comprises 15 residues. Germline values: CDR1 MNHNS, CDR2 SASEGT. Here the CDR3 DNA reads TGTGCCAGCAGATTCTCCGGGACTAGCGGCAATGAGCAGTTCTTC. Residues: CASRFSGTSGNEQFF.

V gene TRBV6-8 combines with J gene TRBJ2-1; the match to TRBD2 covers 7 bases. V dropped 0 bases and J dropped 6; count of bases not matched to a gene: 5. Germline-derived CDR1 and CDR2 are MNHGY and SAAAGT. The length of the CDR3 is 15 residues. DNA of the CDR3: TGTGCCAGCAGTTACTCGCCTAGCGGTTCCAATGAGCAGTTCTTC. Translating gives CASSYSPSGSNEQFF.

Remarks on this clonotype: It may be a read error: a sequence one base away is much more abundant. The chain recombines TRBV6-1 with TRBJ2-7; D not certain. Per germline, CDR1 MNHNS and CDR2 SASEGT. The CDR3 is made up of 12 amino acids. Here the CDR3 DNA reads TGTGCCAGCAGTGAATTGGTGAGCGAGCAGGACTTC. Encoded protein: CASSELVSEQDF.

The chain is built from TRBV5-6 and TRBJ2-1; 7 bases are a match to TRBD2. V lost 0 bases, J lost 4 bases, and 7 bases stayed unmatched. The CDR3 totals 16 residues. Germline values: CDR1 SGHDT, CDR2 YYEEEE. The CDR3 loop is CASSLDAGEVYNEQFF. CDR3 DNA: TGTGCCAGCAGCTTGGATGCGGGAGAGGTATACAATGAGCAGTTCTTC.

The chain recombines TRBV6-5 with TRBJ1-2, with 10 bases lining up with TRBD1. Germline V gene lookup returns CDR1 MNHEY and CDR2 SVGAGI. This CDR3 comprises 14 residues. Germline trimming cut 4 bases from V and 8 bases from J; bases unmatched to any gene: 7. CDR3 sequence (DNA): TGTGCCAGCAGTTTTTCCGTGGGACAGGGGGGCTACACCTTC. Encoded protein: CASSFSVGQGGYTF.

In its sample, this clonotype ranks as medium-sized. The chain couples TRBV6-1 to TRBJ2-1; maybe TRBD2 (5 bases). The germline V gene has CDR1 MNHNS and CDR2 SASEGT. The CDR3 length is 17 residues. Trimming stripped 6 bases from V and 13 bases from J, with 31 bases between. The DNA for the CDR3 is TGTGCCAGCAGGGCCTACTCCGGACTCGAGGCCAAAAACATTCAGTTCTTC. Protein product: CASRAYSGLEAKNIQFF.

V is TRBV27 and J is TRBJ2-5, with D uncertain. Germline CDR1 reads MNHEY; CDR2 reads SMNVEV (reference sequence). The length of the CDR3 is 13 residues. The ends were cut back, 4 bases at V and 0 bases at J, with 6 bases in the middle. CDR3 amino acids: CASSYGYQETQYF. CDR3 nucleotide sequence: TGTGCCAGCAGTTACGGATACCAAGAGACCCAGTACTTC.

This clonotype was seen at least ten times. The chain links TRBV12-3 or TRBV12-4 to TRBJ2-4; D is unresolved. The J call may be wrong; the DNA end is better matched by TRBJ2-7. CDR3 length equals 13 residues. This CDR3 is CASSLTQSSEQYF. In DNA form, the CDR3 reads TGTGCCAGCAGTTTAACACAATCCAGCGAGCAGTACTTC.

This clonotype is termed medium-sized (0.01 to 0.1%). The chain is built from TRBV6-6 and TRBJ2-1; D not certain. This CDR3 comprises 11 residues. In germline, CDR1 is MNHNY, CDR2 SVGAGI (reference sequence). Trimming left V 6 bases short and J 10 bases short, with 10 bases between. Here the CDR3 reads CASSEATEQFF. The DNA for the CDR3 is TGTGCCAGCAGCGAGGCGACCGAGCAGTTCTTC.

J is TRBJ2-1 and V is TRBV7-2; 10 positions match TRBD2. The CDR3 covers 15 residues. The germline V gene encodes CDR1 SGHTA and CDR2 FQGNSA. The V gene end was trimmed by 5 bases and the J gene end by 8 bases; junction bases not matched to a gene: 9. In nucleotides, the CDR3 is TGTGCCAGCAGCCTATGGAGCGGGAGGGCCTATGAGCAGTTCTTC. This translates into CASSLWSGRAYEQFF.

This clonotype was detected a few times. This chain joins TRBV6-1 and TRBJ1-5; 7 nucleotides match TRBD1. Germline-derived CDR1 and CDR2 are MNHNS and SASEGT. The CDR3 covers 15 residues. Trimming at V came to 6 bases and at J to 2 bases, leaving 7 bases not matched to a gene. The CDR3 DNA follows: TGTGCCAGCAGCCGCCGACAGGGCCGCAATCAGCCCCAGCATTTT. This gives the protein CASSRRQGRNQPQHF.